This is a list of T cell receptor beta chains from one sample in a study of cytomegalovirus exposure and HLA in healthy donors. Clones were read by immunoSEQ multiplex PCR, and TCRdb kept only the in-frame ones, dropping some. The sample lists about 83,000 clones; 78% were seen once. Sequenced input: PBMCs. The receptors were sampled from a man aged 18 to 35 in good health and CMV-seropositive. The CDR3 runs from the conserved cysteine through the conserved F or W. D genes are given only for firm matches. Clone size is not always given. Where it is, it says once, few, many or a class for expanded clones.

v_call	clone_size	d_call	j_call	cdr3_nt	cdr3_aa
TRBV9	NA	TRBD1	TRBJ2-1	TGTGCCAGCAGCCCACGGACAGGGGGGGTGGATGAGCAGTTCTTC	CASSPRTGGVDEQFF
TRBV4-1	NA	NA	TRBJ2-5	TGCGCCAGCAGCCGTACTCTAGCAGAACAAGAGACCCAGTACTTC	CASSRTLAEQETQYF
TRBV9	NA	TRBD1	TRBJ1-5	TGTGCCAGCAGCGCGACAGGGGGTTTTCAGCCCCAGCATTTT	CASSATGGFQPQHF
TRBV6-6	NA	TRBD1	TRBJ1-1	TGTGCCAGCAGTTACTTTACAGGGGGCTGGGAAGCTTTCTTT	CASSYFTGGWEAFF
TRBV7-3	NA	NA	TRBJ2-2	TGTGCCAGCAGCCAGGGACTTCCCGGGGAGCTGTTTTTT	CASSQGLPGELFF
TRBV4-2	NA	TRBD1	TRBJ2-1	TGTGCCAGCAGCCGCGATCCGGGACAGGGGGCCTCTGCGTACAATGAGCAGTTCTTC	CASSRDPGQGASAYNEQFF
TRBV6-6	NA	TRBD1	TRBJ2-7	TGTGCCAGCAGTTTACATCCGGGACAGGGAGGAACCGAGCAGTACTTC	CASSLHPGQGGTEQYF
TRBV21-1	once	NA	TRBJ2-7	TGTGCCAGCAGCACCCGGGAGCCCTACGAGCAGTACTTC	CASSTREPYEQYF
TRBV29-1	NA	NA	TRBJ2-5	TGCAGCGTTGTACAGGGGGGGGAGACCCAGTACTTC	CSVVQGGETQYF
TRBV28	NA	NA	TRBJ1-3	TGTGCCAGCAGCGAGACAGGTTTAGGAAACACCATATATTTT	CASSETGLGNTIYF
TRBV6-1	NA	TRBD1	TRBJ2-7	TGTGCCAGCCCGTGCTCGGACAGGGTGCCTTCCGAGCAGTACTTC	CASPCSDRVPSEQYF
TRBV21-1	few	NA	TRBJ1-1	TGTGCCAGCAGCAAAGGGATTAGGCCAACCCGGGGAGCTTTCTTT	CASSKGIRPTRGAFF
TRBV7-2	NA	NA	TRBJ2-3	TGTGCCAGCAGCTTAGTGCAGGGTCGAGCAGATACGCAGTATTTT	CASSLVQGRADTQYF
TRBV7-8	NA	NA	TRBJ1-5	TGTGCCAGCAGCTTAGGGGCTCAGCCCCAGCATTTT	CASSLGAQPQHF
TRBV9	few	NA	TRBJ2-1	TGTGCCAGCAGCGTTCGGAGCGACCTTTACAATGAGCAGTTCTTC	CASSVRSDLYNEQFF
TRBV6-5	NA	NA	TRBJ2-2	TGTGCCAGCGTTGGGCGGAACACCGGGGAGCTGTTTTTT	CASVGRNTGELFF